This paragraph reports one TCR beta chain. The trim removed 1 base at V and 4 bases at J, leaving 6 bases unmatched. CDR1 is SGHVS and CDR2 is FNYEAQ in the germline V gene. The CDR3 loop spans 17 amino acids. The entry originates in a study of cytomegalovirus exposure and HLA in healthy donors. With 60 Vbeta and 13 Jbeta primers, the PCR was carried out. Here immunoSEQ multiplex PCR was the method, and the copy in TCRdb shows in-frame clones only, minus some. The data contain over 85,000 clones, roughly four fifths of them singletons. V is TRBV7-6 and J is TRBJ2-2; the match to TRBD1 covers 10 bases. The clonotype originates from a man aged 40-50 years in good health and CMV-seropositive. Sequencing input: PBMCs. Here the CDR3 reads CASSLETGGVGTGELFF. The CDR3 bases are TGTGCCAGCAGCTTAGAGACAGGGGGCGTTGGCACCGGGGAGCTGTTTTTT.